This section outlines one TCR beta chain sequence together with its context. The data originate from a study of CD8 T cells in Susac syndrome. RNA totalling about 0.45 to 1 ug underwent reverse transcription with random hexamers. MiXCR was run by TCRdb on the immunoSEQ multiplex PCR reads, yielding one entry per CDR3 protein. Here the sample spans approximately 190,000 distinct CDR3 sequences, 85% to 95% being singletons. This CDR3 is 17 amino acids long. Germline values: CDR1 DFQATT, CDR2 SNEGSKA (reference sequence). V was shortened by 0 bases and J by 0 bases, with 17 bases between the two germline ends.

The source of this sequence is a human donor with Susac syndrome. The source material was CD8+ T cells from PBMCs. V usage is TRBV20-1 and J usage is TRBJ1-1; D remains unclear. This CDR3 reads CSAREDAPHAMNTEAFF. CDR3 in DNA: TGCAGTGCTAGAGAGGACGCCCCCCACGCGATGAACACTGAAGCTTTCTTT.